The clone carrying this T cell receptor (beta chain) appeared once. What it binds is unknown. A clone one base away is much larger, so this may be a read error. Hyperthyroidism, newly diagnosed and lasting under 2 months, affected patients aged 18 to 65. The data stem from a study of T cells in Graves' hyperthyroidism and ophthalmopathy. General study findings and limits: Model-based prediction identified ophthalmopathy a median approximately 6.2 months prior to its onset.

RNA transcripts yielded amplified TCR beta CDR3 regions. In the first-round RT-PCR of the TCR CDR3, the HTBI primer set was used. TCRdb ran MiXCR on the multiplex PCR reads and lists one entry per CDR3 protein. The table has 400,000 to 550,000 distinct CDR3 sequences, over 13% seen once. V was shortened by 8 bases and J by 3 bases, with 13 bases between the two germline ends. The germline V gene has CDR1 LNHDA and CDR2 SQIVND (reference sequence). The CDR3 contains 13 residues. The TCR sequence derives from a woman between 18 and 30 years old with Graves' hyperthyroidism. The specimen sequenced was blood. V usage is TRBV19 and J usage is TRBJ1-1; D is undetermined. DNA of the CDR3: TGTGCCAGTTGGTCGGAGGCGGACACTGAAGCTTTCTTT. It is translated as CASWSEADTEAFF.